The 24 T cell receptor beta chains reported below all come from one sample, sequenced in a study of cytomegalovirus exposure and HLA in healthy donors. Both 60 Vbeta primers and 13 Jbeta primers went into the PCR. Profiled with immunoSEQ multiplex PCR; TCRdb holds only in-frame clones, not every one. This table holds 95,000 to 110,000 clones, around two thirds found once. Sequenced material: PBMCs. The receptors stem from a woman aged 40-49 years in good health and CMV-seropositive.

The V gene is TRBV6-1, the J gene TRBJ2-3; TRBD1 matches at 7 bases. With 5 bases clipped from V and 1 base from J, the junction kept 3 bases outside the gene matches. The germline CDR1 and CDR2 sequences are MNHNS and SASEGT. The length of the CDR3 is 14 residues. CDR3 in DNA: TGTGCCAGCAGTCCAGGGGGTGGCACAGATACGCAGTATTTT. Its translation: CASSPGGGTDTQYF.

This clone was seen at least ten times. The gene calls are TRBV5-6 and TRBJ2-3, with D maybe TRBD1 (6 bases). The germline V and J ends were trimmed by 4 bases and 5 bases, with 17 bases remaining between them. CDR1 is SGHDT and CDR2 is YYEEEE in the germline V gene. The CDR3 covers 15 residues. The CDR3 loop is CASSQADFRGDTQYF. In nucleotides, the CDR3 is TGTGCCAGCAGCCAAGCGGACTTCAGGGGAGATACGCAGTATTTT.

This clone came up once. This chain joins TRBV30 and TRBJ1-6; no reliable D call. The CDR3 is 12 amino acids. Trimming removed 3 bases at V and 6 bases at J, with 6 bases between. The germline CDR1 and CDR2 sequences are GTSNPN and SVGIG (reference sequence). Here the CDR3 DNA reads TGTGCCTGGAGGCGCTCTAATTCACCCCTCCACTTT. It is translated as CAWRRSNSPLHF.

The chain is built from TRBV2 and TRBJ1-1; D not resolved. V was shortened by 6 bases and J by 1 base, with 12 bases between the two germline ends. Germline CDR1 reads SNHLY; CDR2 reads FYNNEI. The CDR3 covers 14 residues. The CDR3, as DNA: TGTGCCAGCAGCCCTATCGAGTCGAACACTGAAGCTTTCTTT. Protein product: CASSPIESNTEAFF.

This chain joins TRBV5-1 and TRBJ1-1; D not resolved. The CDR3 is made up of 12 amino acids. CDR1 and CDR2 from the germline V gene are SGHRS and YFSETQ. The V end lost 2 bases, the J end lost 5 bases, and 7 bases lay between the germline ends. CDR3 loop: CASSFGETEAFF. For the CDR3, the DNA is TGCGCCAGCAGCTTCGGAGAGACTGAAGCTTTCTTT.

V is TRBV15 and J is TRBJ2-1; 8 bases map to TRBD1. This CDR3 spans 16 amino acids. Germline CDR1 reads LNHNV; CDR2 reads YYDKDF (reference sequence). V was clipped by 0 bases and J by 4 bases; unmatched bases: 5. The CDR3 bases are TGTGCCACCAGCAGAGACCTACAGGGGGGATACAATGAGCAGTTCTTC. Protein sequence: CATSRDLQGGYNEQFF. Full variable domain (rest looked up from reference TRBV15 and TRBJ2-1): DAMVIQNPRYQVTQFGKPVTLSCSQTLNHNVMYWYQQKSSQAPKLLFHYYDKDFNNEADTPDNFQSRRPNTSFCFLDIRSPGLGDTAMYLCATSRDLQGGYNEQFFGPGTRLTVL.

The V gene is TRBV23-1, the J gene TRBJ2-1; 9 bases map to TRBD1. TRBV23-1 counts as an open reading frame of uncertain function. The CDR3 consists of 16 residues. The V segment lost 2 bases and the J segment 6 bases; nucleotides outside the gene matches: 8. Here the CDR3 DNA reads TGCGCCAGCAGTCAAACGAGTTACAGGGGGCCCAATGAGCAGTTCTTC. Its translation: CASSQTSYRGPNEQFF.

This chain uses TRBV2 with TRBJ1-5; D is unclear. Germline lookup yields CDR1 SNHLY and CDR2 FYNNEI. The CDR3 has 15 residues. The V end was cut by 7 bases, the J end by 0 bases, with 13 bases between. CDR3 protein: CASTRESASNQPQHF. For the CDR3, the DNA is TGTGCCAGCACCCGGGAGTCGGCTAGCAATCAGCCCCAGCATTTT.

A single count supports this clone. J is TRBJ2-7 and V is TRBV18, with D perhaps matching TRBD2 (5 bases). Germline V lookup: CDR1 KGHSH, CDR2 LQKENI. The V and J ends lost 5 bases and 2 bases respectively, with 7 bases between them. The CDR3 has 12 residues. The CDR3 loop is CASSAGTYEQYF. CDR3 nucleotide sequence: TGTGCCAGCTCAGCCGGGACCTACGAGCAGTACTTC.

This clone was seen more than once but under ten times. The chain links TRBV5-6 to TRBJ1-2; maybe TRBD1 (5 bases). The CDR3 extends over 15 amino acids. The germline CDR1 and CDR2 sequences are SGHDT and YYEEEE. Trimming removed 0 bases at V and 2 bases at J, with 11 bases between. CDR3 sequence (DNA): TGTGCCAGCAGCTTGGCCCGGACAAGAAACTATGGCTACACCTTC. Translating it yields CASSLARTRNYGYTF.

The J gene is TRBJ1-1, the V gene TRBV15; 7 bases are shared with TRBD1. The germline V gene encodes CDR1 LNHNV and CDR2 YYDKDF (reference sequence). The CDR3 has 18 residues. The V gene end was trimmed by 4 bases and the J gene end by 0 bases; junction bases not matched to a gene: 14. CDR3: CATSKLRGTQPLNTEAFF. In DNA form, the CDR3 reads TGTGCCACCAGCAAACTCAGGGGGACGCAACCCTTGAACACTGAAGCTTTCTTT.

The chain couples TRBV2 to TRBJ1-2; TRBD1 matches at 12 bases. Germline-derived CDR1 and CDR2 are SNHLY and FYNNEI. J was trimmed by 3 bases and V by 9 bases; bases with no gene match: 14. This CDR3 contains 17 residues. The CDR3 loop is CASDPPGQGAQDYGYTF. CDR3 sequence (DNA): TGTGCCAGTGATCCTCCGGGACAGGGGGCGCAGGACTATGGCTACACCTTC.

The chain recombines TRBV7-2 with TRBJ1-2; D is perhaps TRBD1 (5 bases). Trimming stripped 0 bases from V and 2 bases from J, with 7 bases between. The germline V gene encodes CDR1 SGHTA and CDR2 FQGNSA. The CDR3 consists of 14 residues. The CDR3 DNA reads TGTGCCAGCAGCTTAGCTCCAGGGAACTATGGCTACACCTTC. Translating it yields CASSLAPGNYGYTF.

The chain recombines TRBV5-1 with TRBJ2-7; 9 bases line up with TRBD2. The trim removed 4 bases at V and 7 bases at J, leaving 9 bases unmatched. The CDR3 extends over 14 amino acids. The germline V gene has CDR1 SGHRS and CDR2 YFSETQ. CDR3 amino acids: CASSGTSTEGEQYF. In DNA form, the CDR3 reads TGCGCCAGCAGCGGGACTAGCACCGAGGGAGAGCAGTACTTC.

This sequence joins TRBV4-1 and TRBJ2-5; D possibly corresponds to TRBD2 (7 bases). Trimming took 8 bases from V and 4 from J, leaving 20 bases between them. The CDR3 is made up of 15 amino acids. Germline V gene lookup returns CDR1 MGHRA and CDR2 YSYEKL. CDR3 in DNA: TGCGCCAGCCGGAAGTCGGGGGGCCAGGGAGAGACCCAGTACTTC. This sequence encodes CASRKSGGQGETQYF.

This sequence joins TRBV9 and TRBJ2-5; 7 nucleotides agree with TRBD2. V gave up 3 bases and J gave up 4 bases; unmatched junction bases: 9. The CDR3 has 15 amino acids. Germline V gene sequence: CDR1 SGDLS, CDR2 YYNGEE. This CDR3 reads CASSDIGTKGETQYF. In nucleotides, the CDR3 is TGTGCCAGCAGCGATATAGGGACTAAGGGAGAGACCCAGTACTTC.

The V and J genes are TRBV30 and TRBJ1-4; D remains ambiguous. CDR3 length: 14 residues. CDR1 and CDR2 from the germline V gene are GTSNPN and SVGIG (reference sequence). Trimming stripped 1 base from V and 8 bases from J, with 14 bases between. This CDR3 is CAWSDPRQPEKLFF. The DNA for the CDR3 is TGTGCCTGGAGTGATCCGCGGCAGCCCGAAAAACTGTTTTTT.

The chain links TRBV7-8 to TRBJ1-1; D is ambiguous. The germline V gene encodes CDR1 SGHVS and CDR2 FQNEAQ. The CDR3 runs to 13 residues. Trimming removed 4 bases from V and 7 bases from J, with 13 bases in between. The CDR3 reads CASSSRPGLEAFF. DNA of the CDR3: TGTGCCAGCAGCTCCCGCCCCGGACTTGAAGCTTTCTTT.

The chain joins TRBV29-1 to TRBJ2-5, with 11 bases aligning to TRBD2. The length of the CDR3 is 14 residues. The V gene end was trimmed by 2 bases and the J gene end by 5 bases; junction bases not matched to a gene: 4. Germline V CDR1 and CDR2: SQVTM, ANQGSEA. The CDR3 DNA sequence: TGCAGCGTTGAAAGTCCTAGCGGGGGGGAGACCCAGTACTTC. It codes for CSVESPSGGETQYF.

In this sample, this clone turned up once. The CDR3 DNA reads TGTGCCAGCAGTGAGTACAGGAACACCGGGGAGCTGTTTTTT. Translated, it gives CASSEYRNTGELFF. The chain carries TRBV2 and TRBJ2-2; D gene unclear. Deletions cut 3 bases from V and 1 base from J, with 6 bases between. Germline lookup yields CDR1 SNHLY and CDR2 FYNNEI. This CDR3 contains 14 residues.

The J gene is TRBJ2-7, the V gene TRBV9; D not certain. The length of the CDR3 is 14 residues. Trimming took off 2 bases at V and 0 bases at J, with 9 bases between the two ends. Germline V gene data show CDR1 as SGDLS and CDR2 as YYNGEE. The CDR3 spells CASSVLAVSYEQYF. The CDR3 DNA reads TGTGCCAGCAGCGTCTTGGCGGTCTCCTACGAGCAGTACTTC. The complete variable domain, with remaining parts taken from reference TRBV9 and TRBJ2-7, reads DSGVTQTPKHLITATGQRVTLRCSPRSGDLSVYWYQQSLDQGLQFLIQYYNGEERAKGNILERFSAQQFPDLHSELNLSSLELGDSALYFCASSVLAVSYEQYFGPGTRLTVT.

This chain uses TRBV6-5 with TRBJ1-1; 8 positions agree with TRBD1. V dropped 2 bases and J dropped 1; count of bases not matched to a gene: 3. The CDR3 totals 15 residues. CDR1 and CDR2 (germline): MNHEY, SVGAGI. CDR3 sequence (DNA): TGTGCCAGCAGTTACCCAGGGACAGGGAACACTGAAGCTTTCTTT. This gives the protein CASSYPGTGNTEAFF.

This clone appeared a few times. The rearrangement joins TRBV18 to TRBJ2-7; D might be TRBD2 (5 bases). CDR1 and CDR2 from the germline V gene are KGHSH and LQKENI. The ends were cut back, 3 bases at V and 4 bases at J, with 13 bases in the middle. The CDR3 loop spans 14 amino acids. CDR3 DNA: TGTGCCAGCTCACCTTATAAGGGAGTGTACGAGCAGTACTTC. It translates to CASSPYKGVYEQYF. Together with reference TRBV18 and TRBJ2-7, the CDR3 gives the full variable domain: NAGVMQNPRHLVRRRGQEARLRCSPMKGHSHVYWYRQLPEEGLKFMVYLQKENIIDESGMPKERFSAEFPKEGPSILRIQQVVRGDSAAYFCASSPYKGVYEQYFGPGTRLTVT.

CDR3 region: CASRPWDRVNTEAFF. The CDR3 bases are TGTGCCAGCAGACCCTGGGACAGGGTAAACACTGAAGCTTTCTTT. This chain connects TRBV2 to TRBJ1-1, with 9 positions matching TRBD1. J was trimmed by 2 bases and V by 6 bases; bases with no gene match: 7. Germline lookup yields CDR1 SNHLY and CDR2 FYNNEI. The CDR3 runs to 15 residues.